A single sample is the source of the 9 T cell receptor beta chains below, sequenced in a study of CD8 T cells in ankylosing spondylitis. TCRdb fed the 5' RACE reads into MiXCR, producing one record per CDR3 protein. This table has 240,000 or so distinct CDR3 sequences, approximately 12% appearing once. The sequenced material came from blood, either unsorted or a sorted T cell fraction (not recorded which). The receptors were gathered from a male donor with ankylosing spondylitis or in good health (not recorded which).

This clonotype appeared many times. The V call is TRBV5-1, the J call TRBJ2-7; 10 bases map to TRBD2. Germline CDR1 is SGHRS and CDR2 is YFSETQ. Germline trimming cut 5 bases from V and 2 bases from J; bases unmatched to any gene: 4. This CDR3 has 14 residues. The CDR3 here is CASREGLAAYEQYF. In DNA, the CDR3 is TGCGCCAGCAGGGAAGGACTAGCGGCCTACGAGCAGTACTTC.

The chain recombines TRBV20-1 with TRBJ2-3, with D perhaps TRBD2 (6 bases). The CDR3 runs 14 residues. Germline V CDR1 and CDR2: DFQATT, SNEGSKA (reference sequence). Trimming shortened V by 1 base and J by 2 bases, and 10 bases separated the two germline ends. DNA for the CDR3: TGCAGTGCTAGAGGGGGCGGGAACACAGATACGCAGTATTTT. Its translation is CSARGGGNTDTQYF.

This clonotype was picked up many times. The rearrangement uses TRBV12-3 or TRBV12-4 and TRBJ1-2; no definite D call. The CDR3 sequence is 12 residues long. V lost 4 bases to trimming and J lost 7 bases, with 10 bases between them. CDR3 sequence: CASSSSLGGYTF. CDR3 DNA sequence: TGTGCCAGCAGTTCCTCCCTCGGTGGCTACACCTTC.

This clonotype was counted ten times or more. The V call is TRBV7-6, the J call TRBJ1-1; D ambiguous. This CDR3 region has 12 residues. Trimming cost V 1 base and J 10 bases, with 10 bases left between them. The V gene's germline CDR1 is SGHVS and CDR2 FNYEAQ. CDR3 region: CASSLVNSPAFF. The CDR3 DNA is TGTGCCAGCAGCTTAGTCAATTCCCCAGCTTTCTTT.

This clonotype was seen repeatedly, ten times or more. This sequence joins TRBV3-1 and TRBJ2-7, with a tentative D call TRBD2 (5 bases). Looked up from germline, CDR1 is LGHDT and CDR2 is YNNKEL (reference sequence). The CDR3 length is 12 residues. Trimming took 5 bases from V and 6 from J, leaving 11 bases between them. The CDR3 loop reads CASSIGSGEQYF. In DNA form, the CDR3 reads TGTGCCAGCAGCATTGGGAGCGGCGAGCAGTACTTC.

This clonotype was detected ten times or more. The CDR3 DNA reads as TGCAGTGCTAGTCTGGGGGGCCCTAACACAGATACGCAGTATTTT. Protein: CSASLGGPNTDTQYF. The chain combines TRBV20-1 with TRBJ2-3; D is possibly TRBD1 or TRBD2 (6 bases each). The CDR3 loop spans 15 amino acids. CDR1 is DFQATT and CDR2 is SNEGSKA in the germline V gene (reference sequence). The germline V and J ends were trimmed by 3 bases and 2 bases, with 15 bases remaining between them.

The table lists this clonotype with a count of one. Just one base apart from a much larger clone, this may be a read error. The chain has TRBV10-3 and TRBJ2-3; D not certain. V gave up 5 bases and J gave up 0 bases, with 6 bases separating them. Germline V CDR1 and CDR2: ENHRY, SYGVKD. The CDR3 has 13 amino acids. This chain's CDR3 is CAISPSSTDTQYF. In DNA form, the CDR3 reads TGTGCCATCAGTCCGAGCAGCACAGATACGCAGTATTTT.

This clonotype was detected many times. The rearrangement uses TRBV29-1 and TRBJ1-4; D might be TRBD1 (6 bases). V dropped 7 bases and J dropped 4 bases, with 13 bases sitting between them. There are 13 residues in the CDR3. CDR1 SQVTM and CDR2 ANQGSEA come from the germline V gene. DNA of the CDR3: TGCAGCGGGGTAGACAGGCATAATGAAAAACTGTTTTTT. As protein: CSGVDRHNEKLFF. Looking up the rest from reference TRBV29-1 and TRBJ1-4 gives the full variable domain: SAVISQKPSRDICQRGTSLTIQCQVDSQVTMMFWYRQQPGQSLTLIATANQGSEATYESGFVIDKFPISRPNLTFSTLTVSNMSPEDSSIYLCSGVDRHNEKLFFGSGTQLSVL.

This clonotype was counted ten times or more. This chain links TRBV20-1 with TRBJ2-1; D is uncertain. CDR3 length: 12 residues. Looked up from germline, CDR1 is DFQATT and CDR2 is SNEGSKA (reference sequence). The ends were cut back, 5 bases at V and 3 bases at J, with 8 bases in the middle. The DNA for the CDR3 is TGCAGTGCTCTCATGGACTACAATGAGCAGTTCTTC. Translation gives CSALMDYNEQFF.